This T cell receptor beta chain came from a study of T cell responses to AZD1222 COVID-19 vaccine. Findings and caveats of the study: White British donors predominated, females outnumbered males, and clonal diversity was possibly underestimated. With dominance at 160-218 and 743-854, vaccine-associated CD4 TCRs spanned spike. Among those given AZD1222, only 5 to 7 were seropositive at baseline. Variant regions that are unmutated are reportedly the target of nearly half of spike-specific TCRs.

CDR1 GTSNPN and CDR2 SVGIG come from the germline V gene (reference sequence). The V end was cut by 1 base, the J end by 0 bases, with 15 bases between. The CDR3 loop spans 17 amino acids. The repertoire was sequenced with immunoSEQ multiplex PCR; TCRdb's copy has only in-frame clones and lacks some. There are about 140,000 clones in the sample; almost 90% occur only once, and around 3% lies in the top ten. As to this clone: What it recognizes is unknown.

This sequence joins TRBV30 and TRBJ1-4; TRBD1 is a possible D gene (6 bases). The source of this sequence is an adult in good health. This specimen was peripheral blood, taken on day 0 of AZD1222 vaccination. CDR3 region: CAWSAGQGPATNEKLFF. CDR3 bases: TGTGCCTGGAGTGCGGGGCAGGGGCCCGCAACTAATGAAAAACTGTTTTTT.